Presented here are 2 T cell receptor beta chains from one specimen sequenced in a study of Ad26.COV2.S vaccination and SARS-CoV-2 variants. As to treatment: around 19 received Ad26.COV2.S at low or high dose, single or two shots; 5 received placebo; per-sample allocation not given. Specimen acquisition occurred on day 63 following the initial vaccine or placebo injection. Produced via immunoSEQ multiplex PCR; TCRdb's table is partial and in-frame only. The sample carries approximately 350,000 clones, roughly 84% recorded once. This specimen consisted of peripheral blood, obtained in a trial of Ad26.COV2.S vaccine versus placebo. The origin of the receptors is a person aged 18-60 years who received the Ad26.COV2.S COVID-19 vaccine or a placebo.

This clone was counted a single time. At one end, the junction sequence differs from germline, possibly due to a read error. The V gene is TRBV3-1 (or the pseudogene TRBV3-2), the J gene TRBJ1-3; a possible D gene is TRBD1 (5 bases). Germline V lookup: CDR1 LGHDT, CDR2 YNNKEL (reference sequence). CDR3 length equals 19 residues. CDR3 sequence (DNA): TGTGCCAGCAGACAAGACAATGGTCGGGGGAGGTTAACTGGAAACACCATATATTTT. Amino acids: CASRQDNGRGRLTGNTIYF.

This clone was recorded only once. V and J are TRBV9 and TRBJ1-6, with TRBD1 as a possible D gene (5 bases). The CDR3 consists of 14 residues. Germline V gives CDR1 SGDLS, CDR2 YYNGEE. V was cut by 4 bases and J by 8 bases, with 13 bases left in between. The CDR3 loop reads CASSPGLVDSPLHF. DNA of the CDR3: TGTGCCAGCAGCCCGGGGCTAGTGGATTCACCCCTCCACTTT.